The 11 T cell receptor beta chains below come from one sample, sequenced in a study of identical twins. A single record per CDR3 protein comes from TCRdb applying MiXCR to the 5' RACE reads. The table includes about 920,000 distinct CDR3 sequences, 10% to 15% detected once. The same data also went into a second study, on yellow fever vaccine responses in identical twins.

Sample: PBMCs. These receptors were obtained from a woman in her late teens or twenties in good health.

This clonotype was counted many times. The chain carries TRBV12-3 or TRBV12-4 and TRBJ2-3; no definite D call. V was pared by 1 base and J by 5 bases, with 7 bases between. The CDR3 sequence is 13 residues long. The CDR3 protein is CASSLGPLDTQYF. Here the CDR3 DNA reads TGTGCCAGCAGTTTAGGTCCTTTAGATACGCAGTATTTT.

V usage is TRBV6-2 or TRBV6-3 and J usage is TRBJ1-2; TRBD1 matches at 9 bases. The CDR3 is 15 residues long. The ends lost 5 bases at V and 3 bases at J; junction bases unmatched: 7. CDR1 is MNHEY and CDR2 is SVGEGT in the germline V gene. CDR3 DNA: TGTGCCAGCAGTGTAGGACAGGGGCTTTACTATGGCTACACCTTC. This sequence encodes CASSVGQGLYYGYTF.

CDR3 amino acids: CASSLGSSVPKTQYF. CDR3 coding DNA: TGTGCCAGCAGCCTGGGGTCTAGCGTTCCTAAGACCCAGTACTTC. The chain recombines TRBV12-3 or TRBV12-4 with TRBJ2-5; D might be TRBD2 (6 bases). The V end was cut by 6 bases, the J end by 6 bases, with 20 bases between. The CDR3 has 15 residues.

In its sample, this clonotype was seen a few times. This chain uses TRBV2 with TRBJ2-3; possible D gene TRBD2, 5 bases. This CDR3 has 14 amino acids. In germline, CDR1 is SNHLY, CDR2 FYNNEI. Trimming removed 2 bases at V and 0 bases at J, with 6 bases between. The CDR3 nucleotides read TGTGCCAGCAGTGAACAGCGGAGCACAGATACGCAGTATTTT. It is translated as CASSEQRSTDTQYF.

The table lists this clonotype with many counts. The V call is TRBV7-6, the J call TRBJ2-1; 13 bases fit TRBD2. Trimming cost V 1 base and J 0 bases; bases outside gene matches: 3. CDR3 size: 18 residues. In germline, CDR1 is SGHVS, CDR2 FNYEAQ. CDR3 loop: CASSLGRTSGSSYNEQFF. The CDR3 nucleotides read TGTGCCAGCAGCTTAGGTCGGACTAGCGGGAGCTCCTACAATGAGCAGTTCTTC.

This clonotype showed up just a few times. The chain employs TRBV28 and TRBJ2-1; the match to TRBD2 covers 9 bases. Germline loops: CDR1 MDHEN, CDR2 SYDVKM. V shed 5 bases and J 8 bases; nucleotides not matched to a gene: 4. This CDR3 is 13 amino acids long. The CDR3 DNA sequence: TGTGCCAGCAGTAGTCCTAGCGGGGATGAGCAGTTCTTC. Translated, it gives CASSSPSGDEQFF.

This clonotype turned up a few times. The chain combines TRBV12-3 or TRBV12-4 with TRBJ2-3, with no clear D. With 5 bases removed from V and 0 bases from J, the gap between germline ends came to 15 bases. The CDR3 loop spans 16 amino acids. The CDR3 is CASSRAAVGSTDTQYF. CDR3 in DNA: TGTGCCAGCAGTCGCGCCGCGGTGGGGAGCACAGATACGCAGTATTTT.

V usage is TRBV28 and J usage is TRBJ1-2; 8 bases line up with TRBD1. CDR3 length equals 17 residues. Looked up from germline, CDR1 is MDHEN and CDR2 is SYDVKM. J gave up 4 bases and V 3 bases, and 13 bases lay outside the gene matches. Written as DNA, the CDR3 is TGTGCCAGCAGTTTCGTCGTTATGGGACAGGAGTTCTATGGCTACACCTTC. It is translated as CASSFVVMGQEFYGYTF.

A few counts support this clonotype. J is TRBJ2-3 and V is TRBV10-3; D remains ambiguous. V was trimmed by 2 bases and J by 3 bases, leaving 18 bases between them. Germline loops: CDR1 ENHRY, CDR2 SYGVKD. The CDR3 totals 17 residues. In nucleotides, the CDR3 is TGTGCCATCAGTGAGACTATTCTCCCGAGATTAACAGATACGCAGTATTTT. This sequence encodes CAISETILPRLTDTQYF.

J is TRBJ2-7 and V is TRBV5-6; a possible D gene is TRBD1 (5 bases). The CDR3 has 13 residues. V lost 2 bases and J lost 4, with 10 bases in between. Germline CDR1 SGHDT, CDR2 YYEEEE. DNA of the CDR3: TGTGCCAGCAGCTTTCGAAGGGGATACGAGCAGTACGTC. It is translated as CASSFRRGYEQYV.

This clonotype appeared a few times. This CDR3 reads CSVTRAVSYNEQFF. Here the CDR3 DNA reads TGCAGCGTTACTAGAGCGGTCTCCTACAATGAGCAGTTCTTC. This sequence joins TRBV29-1 and TRBJ2-1; D possibly corresponds to TRBD2 (5 bases). Trimming pared 5 bases from V and 0 bases from J, leaving 11 bases between. Germline loops: CDR1 SQVTM, CDR2 ANQGSEA. The CDR3 loop spans 14 amino acids.